These T cell receptor beta chains were read from a single sample in a study of beta chain features in type 1 diabetes. TCRdb's copy holds only in-frame clones and misses some; the assay was immunoSEQ multiplex PCR. The sample lists about 250,000 clones; less than 15% were seen once. Sequenced: naive CD4+ T cells from blood. The receptors shown here come from a woman aged 35 to 49 in good health. CDR3s include the opening cysteine and the closing phenylalanine or tryptophan. The order of the fields is V gene, D gene, J gene, clone size, CDR3 DNA, CDR3 protein. A D gene is named only where the DNA matches it firmly. The size field is filled for only some rows; it gives once, few, many or a size class.

V: TRBV10-2; D: TRBD1; J: TRBJ2-3; size: NA; DNA: TGCGCCAGCAGACTCGGGACAGGGGGACAAGATACGCAGTATTTT; CDR3: CASRLGTGGQDTQYF
V: TRBV5-1; D: TRBD1; J: TRBJ2-1; size: NA; DNA: TGCGCCAGCAGCCGTGCGGGACAGGGGACCTACAATGAGCAGTTCTTC; CDR3: CASSRAGQGTYNEQFF
V: TRBV4-1; D: NA; J: TRBJ2-3; size: NA; DNA: TGCGCCAGCAGCCAATCGGGGTTTACAGATACGCAGTATTTT; CDR3: CASSQSGFTDTQYF
V: TRBV28; D: NA; J: TRBJ2-2; size: NA; DNA: TGTGCCAGCAGGACGGGACAGAACACCGGGGAGCTGTTTTTT; CDR3: CASRTGQNTGELFF
V: TRBV9; D: TRBD1; J: TRBJ2-3; size: few; DNA: TGTGCCAGCAGCACCTGGACAGGCCCCCAAGATACGCAGTATTTT; CDR3: CASSTWTGPQDTQYF
V: TRBV4-3; D: TRBD1; J: TRBJ2-4; size: few; DNA: TGCGCCAGCAGCCAAGATGCACAGGGGGCGAAAAACATTCAGTACTTC; CDR3: CASSQDAQGAKNIQYF
V: TRBV14; D: TRBD1; J: TRBJ1-2; size: NA; DNA: TGTGCCAGCAGCGAACAACCTCAAACAGGGGGCCAATATGGCTACACCTTC; CDR3: CASSEQPQTGGQYGYTF
V: TRBV7-6; D: TRBD2; J: TRBJ2-3; size: NA; DNA: TGTGCCAGCAGCTTAGGGGGACTAGCGGGGGTATATACGCAGTATTTT; CDR3: CASSLGGLAGVYTQYF
V: TRBV5-6; D: TRBD1; J: TRBJ2-7; size: NA; DNA: TGTGCCAGCAGCCGACCCCCTAGGACAGGACCCGCCTACGAGCAGTACTTC; CDR3: CASSRPPRTGPAYEQYF
V: TRBV6-1; D: TRBD1; J: TRBJ1-1; size: few; DNA: TGTGCCAGCAGTTCCGGGACAGGTGGGACCACTGAAGCTTTCTTT; CDR3: CASSSGTGGTTEAFF
V: TRBV5-4; D: TRBD1; J: TRBJ2-3; size: NA; DNA: TGTGCCAGCAGCCGACAGGGTAGCACAGATACGCAGTATTTT; CDR3: CASSRQGSTDTQYF
V: TRBV7-2; D: TRBD2; J: TRBJ2-3; size: NA; DNA: TGTGCCAGCAGCTTTACCGGACTAGCGGGGGCCCCAGATACGCAGTATTTT; CDR3: CASSFTGLAGAPDTQYF
V: TRBV10-3; D: NA; J: TRBJ2-3; size: NA; DNA: TGTGCCATCAGTGGAAACAGGGTTTTTGGCACAGATACGCAGTATTTT; CDR3: CAISGNRVFGTDTQYF
V: TRBV7-9; D: NA; J: TRBJ1-1; size: few; DNA: TGTGCCAGCAGCTCCTCCCAGGGCACTGAAGCTTTCTTT; CDR3: CASSSSQGTEAFF
V: TRBV5-1; D: TRBD1; J: TRBJ1-6; size: NA; DNA: TGCGCCAGCAGCTCTGGACAGGTATACTCACCCCTCCACTTT; CDR3: CASSSGQVYSPLHF
V: TRBV19; D: NA; J: TRBJ2-7; size: few; DNA: TGTGCCAGTAGTATTTCGGGGTCATCCGCTGCCGAGCAGTACTTC; CDR3: CASSISGSSAAEQYF
V: TRBV7-2; D: TRBD2; J: TRBJ2-5; size: NA; DNA: TGTGCCTCCAGCCTAGGAGTAGCGGGGGGCACCCAGTACTTC; CDR3: CASSLGVAGGTQYF
V: TRBV25-1; D: NA; J: TRBJ1-1; size: few; DNA: TGTGCCAGCAGTGAAACATGGACAAAATCTGAAGCTTTCTTT; CDR3: CASSETWTKSEAFF
V: TRBV11-2; D: NA; J: TRBJ2-5; size: NA; DNA: TGTGCCAGCAGCTTAGTGTTTTCAGGACAAGAGACCCAGTACTTC; CDR3: CASSLVFSGQETQYF
V: TRBV19; D: NA; J: TRBJ1-4; size: few; DNA: TGTGCCAGTAGTCCCCGCGGACAGATGGGAAAACTGTTTTTT; CDR3: CASSPRGQMGKLFF
V: TRBV6-1; D: TRBD2; J: TRBJ2-1; size: few; DNA: TGTGCCAGCGGGGAGGGACTAGCGTCTGGTGAGCAGTTCTTC; CDR3: CASGEGLASGEQFF
V: TRBV9; D: TRBD1; J: TRBJ2-7; size: NA; DNA: TGTGCCAGCAGCGTAGGTCGTCTCAAGAGTCAGGACAGGGACGAGCAGTACTTC; CDR3: CASSVGRLKSQDRDEQYF
V: TRBV7-2; D: TRBD2; J: TRBJ2-1; size: NA; DNA: TGTGCCGGAGCCCAGCGGGGGAAATACAATGAGCAGTTCTTC; CDR3: CAGAQRGKYNEQFF
V: TRBV10-3; D: TRBD2; J: TRBJ2-1; size: few; DNA: TGTGCCATCAGGGATTTAGCGGGGAGAAGCTCCTACAATGAGCAGTTCTTC; CDR3: CAIRDLAGRSSYNEQFF
V: TRBV29-1; D: TRBD2; J: TRBJ2-2; size: NA; DNA: TGCAGCGTTGAAGATCTAAGCGGGGGGAACACCGGGGAGCTGTTTTTT; CDR3: CSVEDLSGGNTGELFF
V: TRBV5-1; D: TRBD2; J: TRBJ2-1; size: NA; DNA: TGCGCCAGCAGCCAGACCCCTAGCGGGGGGAGTCTTGAGCAGTTCTTC; CDR3: CASSQTPSGGSLEQFF
V: TRBV2; D: TRBD2; J: TRBJ2-1; size: NA; DNA: TGTGCCAGCAGTGGGGGGGGTAGCTCCTACAATGAGCAGTTCTTC; CDR3: CASSGGGSSYNEQFF
V: TRBV7-6; D: TRBD1; J: TRBJ2-3; size: NA; DNA: TGTGCCAGCAGAGGACAGGGGCGGGGCGGGGATACGCAGTATTTT; CDR3: CASRGQGRGGDTQYF
V: TRBV18; D: TRBD1; J: TRBJ1-6; size: few; DNA: TGTGCCAGCGCGGCCGAGACAGGGGTTTCACCCCTCCACTTT; CDR3: CASAAETGVSPLHF
V: TRBV7-9; D: TRBD1; J: TRBJ2-7; size: NA; DNA: TGTGCCAGCAGCTTAAGGGGACAGTCCTACGAGCAGTACTTC; CDR3: CASSLRGQSYEQYF
V: TRBV5-4; D: TRBD2; J: TRBJ2-3; size: NA; DNA: TGTGCCAGCAGCGTATCTAGCGGGGTCACAGATACGCAGTATTTT; CDR3: CASSVSSGVTDTQYF
V: TRBV5-1; D: NA; J: TRBJ1-3; size: few; DNA: TGCGCCAGCACGCTAGACCAGATAGGAAACACCATATATTTT; CDR3: CASTLDQIGNTIYF
V: TRBV7-9; D: NA; J: TRBJ2-5; size: few; DNA: TGTGCCAGCAGCAATGGGCAGGGTGGGACCCAGTACTTC; CDR3: CASSNGQGGTQYF
V: TRBV19; D: NA; J: TRBJ1-2; size: few; DNA: TGTGCCAGTACCTTGGGAGGCAGGACTTATGGCTACACCTTC; CDR3: CASTLGGRTYGYTF
V: TRBV18; D: NA; J: TRBJ2-1; size: few; DNA: TGTGCCAGCTCACCCGACAGGAATGCCTACAATGAGCAGTTCTTC; CDR3: CASSPDRNAYNEQFF
V: TRBV12-5; D: TRBD2; J: TRBJ2-3; size: few; DNA: TGTGCTAGTGCCATTCACGGGGGGGCCAAAGATACGCAGTATTTT; CDR3: CASAIHGGAKDTQYF
V: TRBV10-2; D: NA; J: TRBJ2-2; size: NA; DNA: TGCGCCAGCAGAAATTACGTGGGGGCTGACACCGGGGAGCTGTTTTTT; CDR3: CASRNYVGADTGELFF
V: TRBV14; D: NA; J: TRBJ1-6; size: NA; DNA: TGTGCCAGCAGCCAAGGGGGAGCTAAGAATTCACCCCTCCACTTT; CDR3: CASSQGGAKNSPLHF
V: TRBV6-5; D: TRBD1; J: TRBJ1-2; size: NA; DNA: TGTGCCAGCAAGTCAGGGGGTTTCTATGGCTACACCTTC; CDR3: CASKSGGFYGYTF
V: TRBV7-8; D: NA; J: TRBJ2-5; size: NA; DNA: TGTGCCAGCGCAAAACGGGGAATCATAGAGACCCAGTACTTC; CDR3: CASAKRGIIETQYF
V: TRBV5-1; D: TRBD2; J: TRBJ2-3; size: NA; DNA: TGCGCCAGCAAGCTAGCGGGGTTAGGCGGCACAGATACGCAGTATTTT; CDR3: CASKLAGLGGTDTQYF
V: TRBV6-5; D: NA; J: TRBJ1-2; size: NA; DNA: TGTGCCAGCAGTTACTTCCTGGAGGGAGCTAACTATGGCTACACCTTC; CDR3: CASSYFLEGANYGYTF
V: TRBV6-5; D: NA; J: TRBJ1-2; size: few; DNA: TGTGCCAGCAAAGAAACAGGGCTCGCTAACTATGGCTACACCTTC; CDR3: CASKETGLANYGYTF
V: TRBV4-1; D: NA; J: TRBJ2-7; size: few; DNA: TGCGCCAGCAGCCAAGACGTATCACAGGCCTACGAGCAGTACTTC; CDR3: CASSQDVSQAYEQYF
V: TRBV5-1; D: NA; J: TRBJ1-5; size: NA; DNA: TGCGCCAGCAGCTTGGGCACGGCCGCGGGCAATCAGCCCCAGCATTTT; CDR3: CASSLGTAAGNQPQHF
V: TRBV2; D: NA; J: TRBJ1-2; size: NA; DNA: TGTGCCAGCAGTGAAGCCGGGGATGACTATGGCTACACCTTC; CDR3: CASSEAGDDYGYTF
V: TRBV12-5; D: NA; J: TRBJ2-2; size: few; DNA: TGTGCTAGTGGTTTGGGCAGGAACACCGGGGAGCTGTTTTTT; CDR3: CASGLGRNTGELFF
V: TRBV29-1; D: NA; J: TRBJ1-1; size: NA; DNA: TGCAGCGTTGGCGGACAGATGAACACTGAAGCTTTCTTT; CDR3: CSVGGQMNTEAFF
V: TRBV6-5; D: NA; J: TRBJ1-6; size: NA; DNA: TGTGCCAGCAGTTCTGCGCAGGTGGGAGGTTCACCCCTCCACTTT; CDR3: CASSSAQVGGSPLHF
V: TRBV4-3; D: NA; J: TRBJ1-1; size: NA; DNA: TGCGCCAGCAGCCAAAGTACACTGAACACTGAAGCTTTCTTT; CDR3: CASSQSTLNTEAFF
V: TRBV9; D: NA; J: TRBJ2-7; size: NA; DNA: TGTGCCAGCAGCGCCTCAGCCCGGGGCGAGCAGTACTTC; CDR3: CASSASARGEQYF
V: TRBV18; D: NA; J: TRBJ1-2; size: NA; DNA: TGTGCCAGCTCAGAAGGACAGAGTACTATGTTTGGCTACACCTTC; CDR3: CASSEGQSTMFGYTF
V: TRBV6-6; D: TRBD2; J: TRBJ2-3; size: few; DNA: TGTGCCAGCAAAAAGCGGGGCGCGCGAGATACGCAGTATTTT; CDR3: CASKKRGARDTQYF
V: TRBV6-6; D: NA; J: TRBJ2-1; size: NA; DNA: TGTGCCAGCAGGAAAGCGGGCTCCTACAATGAGCAGTTCTTC; CDR3: CASRKAGSYNEQFF